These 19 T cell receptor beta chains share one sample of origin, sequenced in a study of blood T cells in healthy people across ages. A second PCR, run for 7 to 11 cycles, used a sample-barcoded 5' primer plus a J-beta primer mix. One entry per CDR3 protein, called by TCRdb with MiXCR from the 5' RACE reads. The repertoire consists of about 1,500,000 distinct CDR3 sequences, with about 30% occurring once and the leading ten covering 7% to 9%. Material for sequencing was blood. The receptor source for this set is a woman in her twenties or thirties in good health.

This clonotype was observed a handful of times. CDR3 nucleotides: TGTGCCAGCAGCAGGGGATCGAGGGCTCAAGGCTACACCTTC. Its protein product is CASSRGSRAQGYTF. V usage is TRBV7-8 and J usage is TRBJ1-2; possibly TRBD1 for D (5 bases). Germline values: CDR1 SGHVS, CDR2 FQNEAQ. Trimming took off 5 bases at V and 8 bases at J, with 18 bases between the two ends. The CDR3 sequence is 14 residues long.

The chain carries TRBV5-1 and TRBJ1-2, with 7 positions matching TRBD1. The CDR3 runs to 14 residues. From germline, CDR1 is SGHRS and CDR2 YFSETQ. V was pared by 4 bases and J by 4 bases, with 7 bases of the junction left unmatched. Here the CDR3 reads CASSLDRALYGYTF. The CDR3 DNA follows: TGCGCCAGCAGCCTAGACAGGGCCCTCTATGGCTACACCTTC.

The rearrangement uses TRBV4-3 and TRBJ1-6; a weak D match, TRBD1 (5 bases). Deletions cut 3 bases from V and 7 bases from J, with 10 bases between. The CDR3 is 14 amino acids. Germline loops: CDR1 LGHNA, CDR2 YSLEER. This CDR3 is CASSHGTVNSPLHF. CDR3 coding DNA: TGCGCCAGCAGCCACGGGACGGTGAATTCACCCCTCCACTTT.

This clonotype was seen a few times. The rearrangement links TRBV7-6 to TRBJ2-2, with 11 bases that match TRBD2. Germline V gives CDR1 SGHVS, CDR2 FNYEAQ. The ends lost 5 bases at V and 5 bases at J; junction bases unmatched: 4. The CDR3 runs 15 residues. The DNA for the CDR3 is TGTGCCAGCAGCGGGACTAGCGGACAAACCGGGGAGCTGTTTTTT. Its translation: CASSGTSGQTGELFF. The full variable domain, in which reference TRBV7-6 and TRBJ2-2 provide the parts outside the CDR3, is GAGVSQSPRYKVTKRGQDVALRCDPISGHVSLYWYRQALGQGPEFLTYFNYEAQQDKSGLPNDRFSAERPEGSISTLTIQRTEQRDSAMYRCASSGTSGQTGELFFGEGSRLTVL.

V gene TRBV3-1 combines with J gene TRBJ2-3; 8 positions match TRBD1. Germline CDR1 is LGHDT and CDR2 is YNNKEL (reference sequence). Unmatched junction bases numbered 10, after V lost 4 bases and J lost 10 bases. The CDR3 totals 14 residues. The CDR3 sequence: CASSPPGTGFAQYF. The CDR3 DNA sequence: TGTGCCAGCAGCCCCCCCGGGACAGGCTTTGCGCAGTATTTT.

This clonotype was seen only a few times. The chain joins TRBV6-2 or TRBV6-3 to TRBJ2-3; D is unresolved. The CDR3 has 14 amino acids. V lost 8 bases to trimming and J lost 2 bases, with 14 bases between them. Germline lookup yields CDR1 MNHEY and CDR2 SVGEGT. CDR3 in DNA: TGTGCCAGCTCCTACGCGACTCTCACAGATACGCAGTATTTT. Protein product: CASSYATLTDTQYF.

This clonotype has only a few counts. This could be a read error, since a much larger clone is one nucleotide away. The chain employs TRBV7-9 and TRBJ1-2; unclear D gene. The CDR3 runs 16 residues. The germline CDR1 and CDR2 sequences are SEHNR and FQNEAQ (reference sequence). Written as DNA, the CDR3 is TGTGCCGGCAGCTTAAAGGCGCAATCTGTTGTCTATGGCTACACCTTC. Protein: CAGSLKAQSVVYGYTF.

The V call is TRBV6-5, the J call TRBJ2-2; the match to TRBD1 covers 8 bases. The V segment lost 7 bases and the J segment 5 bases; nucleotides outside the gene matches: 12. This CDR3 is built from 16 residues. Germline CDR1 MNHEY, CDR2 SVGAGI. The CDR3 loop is CASIRSRTGLTGELFF. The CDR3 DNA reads TGTGCCAGCATTCGTTCTCGGACAGGGCTTACCGGGGAGCTGTTTTTT.

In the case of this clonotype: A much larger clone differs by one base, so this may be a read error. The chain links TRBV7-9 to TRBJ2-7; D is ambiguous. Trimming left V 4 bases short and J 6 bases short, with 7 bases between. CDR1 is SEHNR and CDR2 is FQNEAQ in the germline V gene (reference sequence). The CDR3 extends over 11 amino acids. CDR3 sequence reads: CASSSKGEQYV. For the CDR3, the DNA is TGTGCCAGCAGCTCCAAGGGCGAGCAGTACGTC.

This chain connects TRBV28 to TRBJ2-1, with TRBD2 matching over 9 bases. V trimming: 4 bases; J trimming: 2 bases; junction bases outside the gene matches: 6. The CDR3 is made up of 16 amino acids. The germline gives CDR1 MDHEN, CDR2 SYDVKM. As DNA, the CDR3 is TGTGCCAGCAGTTCCATAGCGGGGGATCCCTACAATGAGCAGTTCTTC. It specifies CASSSIAGDPYNEQFF.

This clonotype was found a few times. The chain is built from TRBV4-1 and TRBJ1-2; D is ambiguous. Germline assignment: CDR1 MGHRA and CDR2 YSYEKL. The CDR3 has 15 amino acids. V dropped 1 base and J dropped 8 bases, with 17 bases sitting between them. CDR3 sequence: CASSQGLPGGYGYTF. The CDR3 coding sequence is TGCGCCAGCAGCCAAGGTCTTCCGGGCGGCTACGGCTACACCTTC.

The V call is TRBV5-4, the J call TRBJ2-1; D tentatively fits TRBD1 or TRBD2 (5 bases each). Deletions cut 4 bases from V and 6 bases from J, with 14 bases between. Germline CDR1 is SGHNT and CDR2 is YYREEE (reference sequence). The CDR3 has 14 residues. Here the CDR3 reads CASSPGAPPNEQFF. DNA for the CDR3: TGTGCCAGCAGCCCCGGGGCTCCTCCCAATGAGCAGTTCTTC.

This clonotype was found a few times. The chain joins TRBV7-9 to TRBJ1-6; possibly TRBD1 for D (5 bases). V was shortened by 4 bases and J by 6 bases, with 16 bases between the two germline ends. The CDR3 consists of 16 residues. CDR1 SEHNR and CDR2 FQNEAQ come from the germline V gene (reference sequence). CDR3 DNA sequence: TGTGCCAGCAGCTCACAACAGGAGGAGATTAATTCACCCCTCCACTTT. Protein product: CASSSQQEEINSPLHF.

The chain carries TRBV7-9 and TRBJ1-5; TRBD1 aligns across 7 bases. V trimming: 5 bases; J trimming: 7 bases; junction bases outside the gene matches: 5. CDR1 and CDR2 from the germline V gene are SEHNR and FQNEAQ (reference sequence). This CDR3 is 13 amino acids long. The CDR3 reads CASSETGYQPQHF. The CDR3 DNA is TGTGCCAGCAGCGAGACAGGGTACCAGCCCCAGCATTTT.

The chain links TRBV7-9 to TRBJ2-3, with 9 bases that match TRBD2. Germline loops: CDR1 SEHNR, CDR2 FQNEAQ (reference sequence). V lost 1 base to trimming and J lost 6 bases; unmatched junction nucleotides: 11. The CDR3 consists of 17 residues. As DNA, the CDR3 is TGTGCCAGCAGCTTAGGGACTAGCGAGAGAGTTCCCGATACGCAGTATTTT. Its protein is CASSLGTSERVPDTQYF.

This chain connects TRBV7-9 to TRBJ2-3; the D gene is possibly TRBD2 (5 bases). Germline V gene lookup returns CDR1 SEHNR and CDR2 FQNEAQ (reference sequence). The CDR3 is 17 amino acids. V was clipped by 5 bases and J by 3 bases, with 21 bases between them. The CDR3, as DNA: TGTGCCAGCAGCGAAGAGTCGGCAATACGGGAAACAGATACGCAGTATTTT. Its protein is CASSEESAIRETDTQYF.

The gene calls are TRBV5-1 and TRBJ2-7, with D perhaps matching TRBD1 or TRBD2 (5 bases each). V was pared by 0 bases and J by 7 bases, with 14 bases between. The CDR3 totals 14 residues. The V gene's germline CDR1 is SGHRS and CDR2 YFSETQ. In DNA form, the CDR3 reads TGCGCCAGCAGCTTGGCCGGGGACCCCATGGAGCAGTACTTC. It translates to CASSLAGDPMEQYF.

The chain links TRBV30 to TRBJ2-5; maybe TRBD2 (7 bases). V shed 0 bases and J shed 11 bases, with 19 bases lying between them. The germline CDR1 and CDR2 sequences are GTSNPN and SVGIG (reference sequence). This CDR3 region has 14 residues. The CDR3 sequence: CAWSVQGGGYKQYF. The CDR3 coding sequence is TGTGCCTGGAGTGTACAAGGGGGGGGGTACAAGCAGTACTTC.

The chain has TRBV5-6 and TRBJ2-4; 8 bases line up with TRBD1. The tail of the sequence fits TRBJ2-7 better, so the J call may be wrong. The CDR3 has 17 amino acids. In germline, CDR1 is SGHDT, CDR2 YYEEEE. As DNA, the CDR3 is TGTGCCAGCAGCTCGTCTCCCTCCGGGACAGGAATCCACGAGCAGTACTTC. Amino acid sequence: CASSSSPSGTGIHEQYF.